Following are 12 T cell receptor beta chains from one sample sequenced in a study of shared clonotypes between healthy human individuals. Repertoires were generated with immunoSEQ multiplex PCR, while TCRdb's copy carries only in-frame clones and drops some. The sample contains 2 million to 2.5 million clones, approximately 95% of which appear only once. The material sequenced was naive CD4+ T cells sorted from blood. Subset given: CD45RA+ positively selected. These receptors came from a man in his late teens or twenties in good health.

The V and J genes are TRBV18 and TRBJ2-2; the match to TRBD1 covers 7 bases. The CDR3 consists of 15 residues. V lost 4 bases to trimming and J lost 4 bases; unmatched junction nucleotides: 6. Germline CDR1 is KGHSH and CDR2 is LQKENI. The chain's CDR3 is CASSLDRASTGELFF. In nucleotides, the CDR3 is TGTGCCAGCTCACTTGACAGGGCGAGCACCGGGGAGCTGTTTTTT.

This chain connects TRBV6-1 to TRBJ1-5, with D maybe TRBD1 (6 bases). V was trimmed by 6 bases and J by 0 bases, leaving 12 bases between them. Per the germline V gene, CDR1 is MNHNS and CDR2 is SASEGT. CDR3 length: 15 residues. CDR3 region: CASSSPGASNQPQHF. CDR3 bases: TGTGCCAGCAGCTCCCCAGGGGCTAGCAATCAGCCCCAGCATTTT.

Comments on this clone: The sample carries other DNA sequences with the same CDR3. The J gene is TRBJ2-7, the V gene TRBV18, with D unclear. Trimming shortened V by 6 bases and J by 0 bases, and 12 bases separated the two germline ends. The length of the CDR3 is 14 residues. Germline loops: CDR1 KGHSH, CDR2 LQKENI. Here the CDR3 DNA reads TGTGCCAGCTCCCCCCAGGCTAGCTCCTACGAGCAGTACTTC. It encodes CASSPQASSYEQYF.

The chain couples TRBV28 to TRBJ1-1; TRBD1 matches 10 bases. Germline-derived CDR1 and CDR2 are MDHEN and SYDVKM. There are 15 residues in the CDR3. The junction had 13 bases not matched to a gene; V was cut back by 4 bases and J by 11 bases. The CDR3 DNA reads as TGTGCCAGCAGTTCACCGGACAGGGGGGTTTTTTGCGCTTTCTTT. Amino acid sequence: CASSSPDRGVFCAFF. Based on the CDR3 plus reference TRBV28 and TRBJ1-1, the full variable domain is DVKVTQSSRYLVKRTGEKVFLECVQDMDHENMFWYRQDPGLGLRLIYFSYDVKMKEKGDIPEGYSVSREKKERFSLILESASTNQTSMYLCASSSPDRGVFCAFFGQGTRLTVV.

V is TRBV6-6 and J is TRBJ1-4; no clear D gene. V was clipped by 3 bases and J by 1 base, with 9 bases between them. This CDR3 comprises 15 residues. Germline CDR1 reads MNHNY; CDR2 reads SVGAGI (reference sequence). In DNA form, the CDR3 reads TGTGCCAGCAGTTATTTGTACGGAACTAATGAAAAACTGTTTTTT. Its translation: CASSYLYGTNEKLFF.

The rearrangement joins TRBV2 to TRBJ1-5; no clear D. Germline CDR1 is SNHLY and CDR2 is FYNNEI. V was cut by 3 bases and J by 6 bases, with 18 bases left in between. There are 16 residues in the CDR3. The CDR3 region has the DNA TGTGCCAGCAGTGACCGGTCCAGGAAGGATGGTCAGCCCCAGCATTTT. Amino acid sequence: CASSDRSRKDGQPQHF.

The V gene is TRBV27, the J gene TRBJ1-2; D possibly corresponds to TRBD1 (5 bases). The CDR3 is 13 amino acids. Germline CDR1 reads MNHEY; CDR2 reads SMNVEV (reference sequence). V gave up 1 base and J gave up 8 bases, with 11 bases separating them. The CDR3, as DNA: TGTGCCAGCAGTTTATGGGGGTTTGAGGGCTACACCTTC. Translation: CASSLWGFEGYTF.

In regard to this clone: The sample contains more than one DNA sequence encoding this CDR3. J is TRBJ1-2 and V is TRBV5-1; no firm D call. Trimming took off 0 bases at V and 7 bases at J, with 7 bases between the two ends. The length of the CDR3 is 12 residues. Germline values: CDR1 SGHRS, CDR2 YFSETQ. CDR3: CASSLDQFGYTF. Here the CDR3 DNA reads TGCGCCAGCAGCTTGGACCAGTTTGGCTACACCTTC.

The chain employs TRBV2 and TRBJ2-7; 10 bases are shared with TRBD1. Germline CDR1 SNHLY, CDR2 FYNNEI. With V trimmed by 5 bases and J by 3 bases, 4 bases remained unmatched. The CDR3 totals 14 residues. As DNA, the CDR3 is TGTGCCAGCAGTAAGGGACAGGGGATCTACGAGCAGTACTTC. Translating it yields CASSKGQGIYEQYF.

In DNA form, the CDR3 reads TGTGCCAGCAGCCTCATTAGCGGGGGGGCCGCCGGGCAGTTCTTC. As protein: CASSLISGGAAGQFF. The chain combines TRBV7-3 with TRBJ2-1; 11 bases fit TRBD2. The V segment lost 5 bases and the J segment 12 bases; nucleotides outside the gene matches: 12. Germline V CDR1 and CDR2: SGHTA, FQGTGA. The CDR3 is 15 amino acids.

V usage is TRBV5-4 and J usage is TRBJ1-3; D possibly corresponds to TRBD1 (5 bases). This CDR3 spans 15 amino acids. V was clipped by 3 bases and J by 3 bases, with 13 bases between them. Germline V gene lookup returns CDR1 SGHNT and CDR2 YYREEE (reference sequence). CDR3 sequence reads: CASSSFPGGGNTIYF. DNA for the CDR3: TGTGCCAGCAGCTCTTTCCCGGGGGGTGGAAACACCATATATTTT.

V is TRBV18 and J is TRBJ2-5, with a tentative D call TRBD1 (5 bases). The CDR3 consists of 14 residues. Germline V gives CDR1 KGHSH, CDR2 LQKENI. Trimming cost V 3 bases and J 1 base, with 9 bases left between them. CDR3 nucleotides: TGTGCCAGCTCACCCTTCGACAGCCAAGAGACCCAGTACTTC. It encodes CASSPFDSQETQYF.